This T cell receptor (beta chain) was recorded in a study of shared clonotypes between healthy human individuals. On sorted subsets, replicate PCRs used 150 to 250 ng DNA, or about 30,000 T cell genomes. Data came from immunoSEQ multiplex PCR; TCRdb stores just in-frame clones and leaves some out. Among about 2.1 million clones listed, around 93% were seen once. Overall study findings and caveats: What naive subsets generally showed was a larger estimated richness than memory subsets showed. When compared with the clonotypes that were shared by all four sorted-subset donors, the non-shared clonotypes turned out to have lower generation probabilities.

CD45RO negativity and positive selection for CCR7 defined naive CD8 cells, a population that excluded terminally differentiated effector memory CD45RA+ cells. The donors were adults (healthy and HIV-negative) with no recent acute infections or vaccinations. CDR3 length: 14 residues. Germline CDR1 is MGHRA and CDR2 is YSYEKL. V was clipped by 7 bases and J by 6 bases, with 19 bases between them. To note about this clone: Its antigen is currently unknown.

The clonotype originates from a man aged 18 to 29 in good health. Some clones in this sample may be carry-over from other donors' samples. Sequencing was done on a sample of naive CD8+ T cells from PBMCs. This chain joins TRBV4-1 and TRBJ2-7; D possibly corresponds to TRBD1 (6 bases). The CDR3 sequence: CASTPGTTVGEQYF. The CDR3 DNA reads as TGCGCCAGCACTCCTGGGACAACAGTGGGCGAGCAGTACTTC.